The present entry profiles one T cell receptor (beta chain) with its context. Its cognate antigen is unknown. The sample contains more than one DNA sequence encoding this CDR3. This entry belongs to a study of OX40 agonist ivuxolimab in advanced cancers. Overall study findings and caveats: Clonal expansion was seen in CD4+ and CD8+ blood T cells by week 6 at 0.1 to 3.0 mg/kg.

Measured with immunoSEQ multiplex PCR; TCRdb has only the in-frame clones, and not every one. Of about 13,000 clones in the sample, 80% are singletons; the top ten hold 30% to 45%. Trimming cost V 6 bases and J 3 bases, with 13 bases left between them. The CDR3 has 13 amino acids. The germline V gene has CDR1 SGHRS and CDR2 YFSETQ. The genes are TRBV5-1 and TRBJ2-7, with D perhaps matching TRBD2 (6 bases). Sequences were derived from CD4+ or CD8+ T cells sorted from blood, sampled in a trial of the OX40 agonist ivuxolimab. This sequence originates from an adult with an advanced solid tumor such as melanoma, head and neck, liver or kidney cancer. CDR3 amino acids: CASTGTENYEQYF. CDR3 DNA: TGCGCCAGCACCGGGACTGAGAACTACGAGCAGTACTTC.